This T cell receptor beta chain derives from a study of regulatory T cells in long-lasting Graves disease. In its sample, this clonotype was seen many times. Germline V lookup: CDR1 KGHSH, CDR2 LQKENI. This CDR3 comprises 15 residues. With V trimmed by 3 bases and J by 5 bases, 8 bases remained unmatched. Arm-PCR with iRepertoire HTBI primers amplified the CDR3 regions for these TCR beta libraries. MiXCR, applied by TCRdb to the multiplex PCR reads, yields one record per CDR3 protein. The repertoire consists of 350,000 to 450,000 distinct CDR3 sequences, with over 15% occurring once and the leading ten covering 30%. Sample time point: newly diagnosed GD, antithyroid drugs for less than 3 months. The TCR library was made from RNA extracted from PBMCs. This same sample was also taken into another study, of T cells in Graves' hyperthyroidism and ophthalmopathy. That work states: Blood also contained most expanded thyroid clonotypes above 0.001.

The clonotype was recovered from a man aged 40-49 years with Graves disease. The chain joins TRBV18 to TRBJ2-5, with TRBD1 matching over 8 bases. The material was peripheral blood mononuclear cells (PBMCs), obtained at new diagnosis, from a patient treated with antithyroid drugs. CDR3 nucleotides: TGTGCCAGCTCACCTTTTGGACAGGGTGGCGAGACCCAGTACTTC. Its translation is CASSPFGQGGETQYF. The variable domain in full, completed from reference TRBV18 and TRBJ2-5, reads NAGVMQNPRHLVRRRGQEARLRCSPMKGHSHVYWYRQLPEEGLKFMVYLQKENIIDESGMPKERFSAEFPKEGPSILRIQQVVRGDSAAYFCASSPFGQGGETQYFGPGTRLLVL.